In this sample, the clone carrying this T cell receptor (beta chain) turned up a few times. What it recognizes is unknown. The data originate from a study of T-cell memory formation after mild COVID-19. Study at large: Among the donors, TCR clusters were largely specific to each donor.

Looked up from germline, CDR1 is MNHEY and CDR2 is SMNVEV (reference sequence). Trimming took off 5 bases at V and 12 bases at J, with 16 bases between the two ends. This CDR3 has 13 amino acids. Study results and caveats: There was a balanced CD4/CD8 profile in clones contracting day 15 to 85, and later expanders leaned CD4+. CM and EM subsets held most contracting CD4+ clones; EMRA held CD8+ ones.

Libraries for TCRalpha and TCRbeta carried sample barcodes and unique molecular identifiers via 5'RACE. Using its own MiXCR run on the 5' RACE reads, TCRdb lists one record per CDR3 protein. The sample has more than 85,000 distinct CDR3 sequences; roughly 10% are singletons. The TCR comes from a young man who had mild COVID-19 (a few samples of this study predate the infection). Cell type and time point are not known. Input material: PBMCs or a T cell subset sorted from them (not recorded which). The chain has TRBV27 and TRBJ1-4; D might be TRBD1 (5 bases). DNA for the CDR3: TGTGCCAGCAGTCCCTACGGGGGTTACGAACTGTTTTTT. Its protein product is CASSPYGGYELFF. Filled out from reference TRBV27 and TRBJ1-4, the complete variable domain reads EAQVTQNPRYLITVTGKKLTVTCSQNMNHEYMSWYRQDPGLGLRQIYYSMNVEVTDKGDVPEGYKVSRKEKRNFPLILESPSPNQTSLYFCASSPYGGYELFFGSGTQLSVL.